What follows describes a single T cell receptor beta chain. V lost 4 bases and J lost 0; bases outside the gene matches: 8. Per the germline V gene, CDR1 is SGHRS and CDR2 is YFSETQ. This CDR3 is built from 16 residues. As originally analysed: Reference gene primer amplification in the assay estimated nucleated cell counts. Here immunoSEQ multiplex PCR was the method, and the copy in TCRdb shows in-frame clones only, minus some. V, J and clone size are taken as reported in that table, and D and trimming were inferred from the DNA itself. The table has about 320,000 clones, 88% seen once. The data derive from a study of blood T cell repertoires in COVID-19.

The sequenced material came from peripheral blood. The sequence was obtained from a woman younger than 45 with COVID-19, enrolled during active disease. This chain connects TRBV5-1 to TRBJ1-1; 8 nucleotides align to TRBD1. CDR3 sequence reads: CASSPDPDRVNTEAFF. For the CDR3, the DNA is TGCGCCAGCAGCCCCGACCCGGACAGGGTGAACACTGAAGCTTTCTTT.